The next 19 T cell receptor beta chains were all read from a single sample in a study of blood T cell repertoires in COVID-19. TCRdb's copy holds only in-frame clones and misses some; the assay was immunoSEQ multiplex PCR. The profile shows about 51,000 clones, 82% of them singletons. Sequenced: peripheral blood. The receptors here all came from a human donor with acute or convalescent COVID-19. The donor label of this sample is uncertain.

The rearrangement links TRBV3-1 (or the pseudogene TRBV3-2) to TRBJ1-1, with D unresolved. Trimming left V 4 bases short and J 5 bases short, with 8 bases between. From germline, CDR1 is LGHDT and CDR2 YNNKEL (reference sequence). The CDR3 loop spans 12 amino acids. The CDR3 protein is CASSLGRTEAFF. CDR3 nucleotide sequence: TGTGCCAGCAGCCTTGGGAGAACTGAAGCTTTCTTT.

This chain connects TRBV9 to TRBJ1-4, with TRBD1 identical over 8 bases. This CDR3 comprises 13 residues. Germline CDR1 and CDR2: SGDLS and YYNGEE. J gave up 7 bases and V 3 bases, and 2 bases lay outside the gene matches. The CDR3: CASSAGQGEKLFF. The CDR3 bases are TGTGCCAGCAGCGCCGGACAGGGTGAAAAACTGTTTTTT.

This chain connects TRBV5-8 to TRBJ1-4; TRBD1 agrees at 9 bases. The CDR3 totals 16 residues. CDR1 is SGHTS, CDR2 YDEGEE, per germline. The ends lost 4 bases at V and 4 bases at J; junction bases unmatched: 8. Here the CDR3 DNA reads TGTGCCAGCAGCAGGAATACGGGACAGGGTAATGAAAAACTGTTTTTT. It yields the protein CASSRNTGQGNEKLFF.

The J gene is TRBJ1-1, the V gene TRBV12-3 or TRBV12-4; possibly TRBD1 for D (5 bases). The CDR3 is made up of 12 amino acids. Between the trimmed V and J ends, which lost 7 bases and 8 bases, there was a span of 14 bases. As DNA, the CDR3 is TGTGCCAGCATCCCTATCGGGGGAGAAGCTTTCTTT. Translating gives CASIPIGGEAFF.

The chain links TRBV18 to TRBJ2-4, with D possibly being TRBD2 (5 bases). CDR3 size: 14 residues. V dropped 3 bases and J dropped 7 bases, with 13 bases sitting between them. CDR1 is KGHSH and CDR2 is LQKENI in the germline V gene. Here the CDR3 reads CASSPSVGENIQYF. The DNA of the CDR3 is TGTGCCAGCTCACCCTCTGTCGGGGAGAACATTCAGTACTTC.

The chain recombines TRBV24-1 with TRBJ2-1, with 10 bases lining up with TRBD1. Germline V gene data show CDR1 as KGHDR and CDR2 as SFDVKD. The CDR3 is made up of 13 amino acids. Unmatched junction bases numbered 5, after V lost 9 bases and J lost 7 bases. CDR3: CATGTGAFNEQFF. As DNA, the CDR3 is TGTGCCACCGGGACAGGGGCATTTAATGAGCAGTTCTTC.

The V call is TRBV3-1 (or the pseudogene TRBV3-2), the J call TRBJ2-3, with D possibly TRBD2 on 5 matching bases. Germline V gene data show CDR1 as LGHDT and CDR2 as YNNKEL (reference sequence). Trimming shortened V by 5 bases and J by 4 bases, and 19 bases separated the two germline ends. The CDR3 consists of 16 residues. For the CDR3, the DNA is TGTGCCAGCAGCGAGGGTTATGAGCTTGACGCAGATACGCAGTATTTT. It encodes CASSEGYELDADTQYF.

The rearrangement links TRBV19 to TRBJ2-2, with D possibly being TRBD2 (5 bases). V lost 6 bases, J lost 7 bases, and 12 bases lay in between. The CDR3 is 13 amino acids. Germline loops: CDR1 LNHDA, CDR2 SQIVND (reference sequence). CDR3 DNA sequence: TGTGCCAGTAGAAACCTAGGGAGCGGGGAGCTGTTTTTT. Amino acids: CASRNLGSGELFF.

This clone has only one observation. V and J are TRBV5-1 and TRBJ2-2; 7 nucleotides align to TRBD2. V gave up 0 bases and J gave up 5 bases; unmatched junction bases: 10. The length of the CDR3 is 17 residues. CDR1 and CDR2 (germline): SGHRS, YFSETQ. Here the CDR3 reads CASSLEANAGATGELFF. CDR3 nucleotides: TGCGCCAGCAGCTTGGAAGCTAATGCGGGAGCTACCGGGGAGCTGTTTTTT.

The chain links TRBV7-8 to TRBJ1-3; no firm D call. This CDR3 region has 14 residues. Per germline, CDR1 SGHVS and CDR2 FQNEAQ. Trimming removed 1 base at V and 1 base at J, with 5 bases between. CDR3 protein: CASSLGGSGNTIYF. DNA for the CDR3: TGTGCCAGCAGCTTAGGAGGGTCTGGAAACACCATATATTTT.

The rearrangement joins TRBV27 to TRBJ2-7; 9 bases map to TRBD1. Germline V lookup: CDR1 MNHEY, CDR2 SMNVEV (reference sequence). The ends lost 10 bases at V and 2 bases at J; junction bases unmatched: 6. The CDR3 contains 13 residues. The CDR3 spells CATQRTGAYEQYF. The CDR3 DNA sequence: TGTGCCACCCAAAGGACAGGGGCCTACGAGCAGTACTTC.

The CDR3 nucleotides read TGTGCCAGCAGCCAAGCCGGGACAGGGTACACTGAAGCTTTCTTT. It encodes CASSQAGTGYTEAFF. The rearrangement uses TRBV3-1 (or the pseudogene TRBV3-2) and TRBJ1-1, with TRBD1 identical over 9 bases. Trimming cost V 1 base and J 3 bases; bases outside gene matches: 3. CDR3 length: 15 residues. Germline CDR1 LGHDT, CDR2 YNNKEL (reference sequence).

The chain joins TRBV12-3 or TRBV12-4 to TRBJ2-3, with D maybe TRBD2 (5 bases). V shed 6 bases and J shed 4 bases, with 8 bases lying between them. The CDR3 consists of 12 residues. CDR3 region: CASSTGADTQYF. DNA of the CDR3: TGTGCCAGCAGCACCGGGGCAGATACGCAGTATTTT.

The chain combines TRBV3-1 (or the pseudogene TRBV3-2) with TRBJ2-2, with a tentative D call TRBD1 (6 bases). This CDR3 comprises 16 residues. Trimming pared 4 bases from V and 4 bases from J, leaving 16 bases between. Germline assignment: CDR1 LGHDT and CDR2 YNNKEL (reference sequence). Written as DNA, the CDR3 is TGTGCCAGCAGCCGCCCCAGGACAGAACTCACCGGGGAGCTGTTTTTT. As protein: CASSRPRTELTGELFF.

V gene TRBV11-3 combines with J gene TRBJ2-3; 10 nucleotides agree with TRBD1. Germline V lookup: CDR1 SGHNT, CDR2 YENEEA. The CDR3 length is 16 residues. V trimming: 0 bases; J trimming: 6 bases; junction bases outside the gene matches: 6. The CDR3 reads CASSLDGTGVTDTQYF. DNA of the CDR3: TGTGCCAGCAGCTTAGATGGGACAGGGGTTACTGATACGCAGTATTTT.

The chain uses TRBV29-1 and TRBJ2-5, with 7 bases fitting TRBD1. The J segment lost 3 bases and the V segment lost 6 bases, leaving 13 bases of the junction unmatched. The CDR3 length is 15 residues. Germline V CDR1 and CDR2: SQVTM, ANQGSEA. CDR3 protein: CSVAPQDRKEETQYF. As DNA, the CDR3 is TGCAGCGTGGCCCCCCAGGACAGGAAAGAAGAGACCCAGTACTTC.

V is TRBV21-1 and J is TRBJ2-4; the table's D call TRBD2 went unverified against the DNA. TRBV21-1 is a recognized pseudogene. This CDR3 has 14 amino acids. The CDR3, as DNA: TGTGCCAGCAGCAAAGAAAGGGGAGGTACGACTCAGTACTTC. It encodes CASSKERGGTTQYF.

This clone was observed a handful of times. The CDR3 nucleotides are TGTGCCAGCAGTTCATCGAGCGGGGGGGCCCTCGCAGATACGCAGTATTTT. Amino acid sequence: CASSSSSGGALADTQYF. The chain couples TRBV6-2 or TRBV6-3 to TRBJ2-3, with 10 bases identical to TRBD2. The J segment lost 4 bases and the V segment lost 4 bases, leaving 11 bases of the junction unmatched. CDR3 length equals 17 residues. Germline CDR1 reads MNHEY; CDR2 reads SVGEGT.

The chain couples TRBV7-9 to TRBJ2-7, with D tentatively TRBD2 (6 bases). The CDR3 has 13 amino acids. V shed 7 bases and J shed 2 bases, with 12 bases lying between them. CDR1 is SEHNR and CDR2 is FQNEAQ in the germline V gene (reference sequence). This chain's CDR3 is CASMGGRTYEQYF. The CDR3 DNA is TGTGCCAGCATGGGGGGTCGGACCTACGAGCAGTACTTC.